The 9 T cell receptor beta chains in this list originate from one sample, sequenced in a study of siplizumab effects on memory and regulatory T cells. Produced via immunoSEQ multiplex PCR; TCRdb's table is partial and in-frame only. The sample lists about 82,000 clones; about nine tenths were seen once. Material for sequencing was Tregs sorted from blood. The receptors derive from a human donor in good health.

The rearrangement links TRBV6-5 to TRBJ2-7; D possibly corresponds to TRBD1 (6 bases). V was clipped by 4 bases and J by 4 bases, with 14 bases between them. Germline CDR1 MNHEY, CDR2 SVGAGI. This CDR3 has 14 amino acids. CDR3 in DNA: TGTGCCAGCAGTTTTCCCGGGACACCGTACGAGCAGTACTTC. Translating gives CASSFPGTPYEQYF.

The chain joins TRBV27 to TRBJ2-1, with D maybe TRBD1 (6 bases). The CDR3 is made up of 15 amino acids. Looked up from germline, CDR1 is MNHEY and CDR2 is SMNVEV (reference sequence). The V end was cut by 3 bases, the J end by 2 bases, with 11 bases between. The DNA for the CDR3 is TGTGCCAGCAGTTTGGCCAGGGGCGCCTACAATGAGCAGTTCTTC. The encoded protein is CASSLARGAYNEQFF.

V and J are TRBV6-6 and TRBJ1-6; 7 positions agree with TRBD1. CDR3 size: 14 residues. V trimming: 4 bases; J trimming: 8 bases; junction bases outside the gene matches: 5. CDR1 MNHNY and CDR2 SVGAGI come from the germline V gene (reference sequence). CDR3 residues: CASSLAGTDSPLHF. The CDR3 DNA is TGTGCCAGCAGTTTAGCCGGGACAGATTCACCCCTCCACTTT.

The J gene is TRBJ2-1, the V gene TRBV11-2; the match to TRBD2 covers 14 bases. The CDR3 contains 17 residues. Germline V CDR1 and CDR2: SGHAT, FQNNGV. Losses at the gene ends were 6 bases for V and 8 bases for J; bases not matched to a gene: 12. The CDR3 reads CASSPTSTSGGAYEQFF. The CDR3 DNA reads as TGTGCCAGCAGTCCCACTTCGACTAGCGGGGGGGCGTATGAGCAGTTCTTC.

This clone was counted a single time. The chain uses TRBV7-2 and TRBJ2-2, with 8 bases identical to TRBD2. Germline CDR1 SGHTA, CDR2 FQGNSA. This CDR3 comprises 19 residues. V lost 5 bases to trimming and J lost 7 bases; unmatched junction nucleotides: 21. The CDR3 nucleotides are TGTGCCAGCAGCGGTTTTACCTTCGTTCAGCGGGGGCGTTTCGGGGAGCTGTTTTTT. This gives the protein CASSGFTFVQRGRFGELFF.

The gene calls are TRBV28 and TRBJ1-2, with TRBD1 as a possible D gene (5 bases). This CDR3 comprises 16 residues. Per germline, CDR1 MDHEN and CDR2 SYDVKM. V was shortened by 6 bases and J by 6 bases, with 23 bases between the two germline ends. The DNA of the CDR3 is TGTGCCAGCAGCCTGCATAAGGCAGGGCTACTGGATGGCTACACCTTC. This translates into CASSLHKAGLLDGYTF.

In its sample, this clone was seen once. The gene calls are TRBV15 and TRBJ1-6; D remains unclear. The CDR3 runs to 14 residues. Germline lookup yields CDR1 LNHNV and CDR2 YYDKDF (reference sequence). The V end lost 0 bases, the J end lost 8 bases, and 8 bases lay between the germline ends. CDR3 region: CATSRDWTYSPLHF. The CDR3 DNA sequence: TGTGCCACCAGCAGAGACTGGACGTATTCACCCCTCCACTTT.

The gene calls are TRBV7-9 and TRBJ2-3; D is possibly TRBD1 (6 bases). CDR1 SEHNR and CDR2 FQNEAQ come from the germline V gene (reference sequence). The CDR3 consists of 15 residues. V lost 0 bases to trimming and J lost 3 bases, with 10 bases between them. CDR3 nucleotide sequence: TGTGCCAGCAGCTTAGCACAGGGTGCAACAGATACGCAGTATTTT. It codes for CASSLAQGATDTQYF. The entire variable domain, with the rest obtained from reference TRBV7-9 and TRBJ2-3, is as follows: DTGVSQNPRHKITKRGQNVTFRCDPISEHNRLYWYRQTLGQGPEFLTYFQNEAQLEKSRLLSDRFSAERPKGSFSTLEIQRTEQGDSAMYLCASSLAQGATDTQYFGPGTRLTVL.

This chain links TRBV4-2 with TRBJ2-5; 14 nucleotides match TRBD2. The CDR3 has 15 amino acids. Trimming cost V 4 bases and J 7 bases; bases outside gene matches: 5. From germline, CDR1 is LGHNA and CDR2 YNFKEQ. DNA of the CDR3: TGTGCCAGCAGCCCGACTAGCGGGGGGGCCGGGACCCAGTACTTC. It yields the protein CASSPTSGGAGTQYF.